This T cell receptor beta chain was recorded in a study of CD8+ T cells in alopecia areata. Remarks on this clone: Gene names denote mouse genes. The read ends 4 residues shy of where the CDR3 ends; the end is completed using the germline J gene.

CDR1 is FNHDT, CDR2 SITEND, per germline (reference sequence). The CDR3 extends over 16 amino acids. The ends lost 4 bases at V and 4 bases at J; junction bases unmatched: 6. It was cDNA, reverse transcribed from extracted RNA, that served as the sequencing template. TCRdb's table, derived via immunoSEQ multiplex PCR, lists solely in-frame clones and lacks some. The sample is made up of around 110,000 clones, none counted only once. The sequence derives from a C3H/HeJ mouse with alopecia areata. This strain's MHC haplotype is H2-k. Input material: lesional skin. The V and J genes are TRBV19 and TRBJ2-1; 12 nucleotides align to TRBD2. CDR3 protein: CASSVSGTGGYAEQFF. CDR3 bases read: TGTGCCAGCAGTGTCTCCGGGACTGGGGGGTATGCT.